The T cell receptor (beta chain) under discussion was sequenced for a study of cytomegalovirus exposure and HLA in healthy donors. Concerning this clone: Its target is not known.

PCR amplification relied on 60 Vbeta primers (plus 13 Jbeta primers). Per the study methods: Unique TCR beta chains numbered approximately 80 million in a later analysis, with around 12 million shared. Sequenced by immunoSEQ multiplex PCR; TCRdb stores in-frame clones only, minus some. Clone size and V and J calls were adopted from that table, with D and trimming inferred from the DNA. This sample has approximately 130,000 clones; more than 60% occur once, and the top ten carry less than 9.5%. Germline assignment: CDR1 SQVTM and CDR2 ANQGSEA. With 4 bases removed from V and 0 bases from J, the gap between germline ends came to 7 bases. The CDR3 has 13 amino acids. General observations from the study: Later analysis associated a missense DCLRE1C variant with TCR beta V- and J-gene trimming. Follow-up analysis seemed to connect common viral pathogens with several of the most significant clusters identified.

The specimen sequenced was PBMCs. The receptor was derived from a woman between 50 and 59 years old in good health and CMV-seropositive. The genes are TRBV29-1 and TRBJ1-5, with D possibly matching TRBD1 (6 bases). CDR3 sequence: CSVGDISNQPQHF. The CDR3 region has the DNA TGCAGCGTTGGGGACATTAGCAATCAGCCCCAGCATTTT.